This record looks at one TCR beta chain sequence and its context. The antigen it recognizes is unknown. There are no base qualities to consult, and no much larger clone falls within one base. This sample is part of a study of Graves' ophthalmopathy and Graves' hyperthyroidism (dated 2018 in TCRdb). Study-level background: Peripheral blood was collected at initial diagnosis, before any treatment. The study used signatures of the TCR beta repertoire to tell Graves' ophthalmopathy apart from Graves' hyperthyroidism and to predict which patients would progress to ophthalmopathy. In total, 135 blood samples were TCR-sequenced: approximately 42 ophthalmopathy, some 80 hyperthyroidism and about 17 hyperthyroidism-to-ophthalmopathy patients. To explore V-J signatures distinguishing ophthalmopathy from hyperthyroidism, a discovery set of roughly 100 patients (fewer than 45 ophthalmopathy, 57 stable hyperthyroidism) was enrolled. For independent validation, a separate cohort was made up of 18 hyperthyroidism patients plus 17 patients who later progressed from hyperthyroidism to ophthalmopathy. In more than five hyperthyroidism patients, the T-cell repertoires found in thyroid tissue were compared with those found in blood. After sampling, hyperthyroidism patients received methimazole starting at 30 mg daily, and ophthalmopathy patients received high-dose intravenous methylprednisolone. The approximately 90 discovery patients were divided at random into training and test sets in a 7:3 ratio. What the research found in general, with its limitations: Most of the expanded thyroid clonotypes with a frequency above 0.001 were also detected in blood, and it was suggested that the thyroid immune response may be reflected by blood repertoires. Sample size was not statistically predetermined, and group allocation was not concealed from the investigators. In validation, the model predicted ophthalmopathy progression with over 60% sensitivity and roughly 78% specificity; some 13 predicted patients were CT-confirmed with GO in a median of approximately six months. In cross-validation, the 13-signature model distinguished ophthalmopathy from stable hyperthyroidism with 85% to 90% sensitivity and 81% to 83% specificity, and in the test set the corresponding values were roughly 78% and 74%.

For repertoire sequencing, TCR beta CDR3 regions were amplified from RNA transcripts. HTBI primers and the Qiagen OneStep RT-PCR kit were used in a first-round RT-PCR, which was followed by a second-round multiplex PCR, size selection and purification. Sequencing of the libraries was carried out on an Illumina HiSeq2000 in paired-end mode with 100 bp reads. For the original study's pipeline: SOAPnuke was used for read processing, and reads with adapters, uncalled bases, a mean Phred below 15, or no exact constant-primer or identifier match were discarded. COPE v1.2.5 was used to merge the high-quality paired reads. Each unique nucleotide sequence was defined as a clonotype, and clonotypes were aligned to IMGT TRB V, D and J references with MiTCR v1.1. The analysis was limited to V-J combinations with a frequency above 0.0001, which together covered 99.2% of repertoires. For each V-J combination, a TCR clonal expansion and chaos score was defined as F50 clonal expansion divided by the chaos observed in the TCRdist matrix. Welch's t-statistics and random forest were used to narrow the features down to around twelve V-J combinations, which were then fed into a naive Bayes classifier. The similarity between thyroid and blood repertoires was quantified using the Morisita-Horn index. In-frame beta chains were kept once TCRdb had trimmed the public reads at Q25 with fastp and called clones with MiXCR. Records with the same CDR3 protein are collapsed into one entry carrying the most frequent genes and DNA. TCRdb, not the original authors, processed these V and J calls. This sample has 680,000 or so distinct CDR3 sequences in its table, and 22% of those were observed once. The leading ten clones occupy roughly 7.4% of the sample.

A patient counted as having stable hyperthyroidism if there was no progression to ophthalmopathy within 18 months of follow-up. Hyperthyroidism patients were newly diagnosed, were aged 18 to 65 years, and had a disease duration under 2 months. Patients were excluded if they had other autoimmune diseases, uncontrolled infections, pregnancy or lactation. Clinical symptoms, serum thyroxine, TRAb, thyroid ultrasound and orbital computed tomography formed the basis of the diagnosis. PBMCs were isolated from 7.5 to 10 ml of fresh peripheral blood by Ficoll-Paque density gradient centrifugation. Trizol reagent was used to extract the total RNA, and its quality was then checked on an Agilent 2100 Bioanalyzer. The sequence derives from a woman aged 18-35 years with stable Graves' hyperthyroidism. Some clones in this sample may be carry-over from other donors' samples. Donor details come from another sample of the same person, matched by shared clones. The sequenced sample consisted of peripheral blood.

The nucleotides read TGTGCCACCTTAGGGGGGTATGAAGCTTTCTTT. It codes for CATLGGYEAFF. The rearranged segments are TRBV10-3 and TRBJ1-1; the D region possibly corresponds to TRBD1 (6 bases align). V is cut by 10 bases and J by 7 bases, and the space between the germline ends is 13 bases. CDR1 ENHRY and CDR2 SYGVKD were looked up in the germline V gene. The CDR3, from cysteine to phenylalanine, totals 11 residues. Only CDR3 DNA remains: 33 bases, in frame from the first base.